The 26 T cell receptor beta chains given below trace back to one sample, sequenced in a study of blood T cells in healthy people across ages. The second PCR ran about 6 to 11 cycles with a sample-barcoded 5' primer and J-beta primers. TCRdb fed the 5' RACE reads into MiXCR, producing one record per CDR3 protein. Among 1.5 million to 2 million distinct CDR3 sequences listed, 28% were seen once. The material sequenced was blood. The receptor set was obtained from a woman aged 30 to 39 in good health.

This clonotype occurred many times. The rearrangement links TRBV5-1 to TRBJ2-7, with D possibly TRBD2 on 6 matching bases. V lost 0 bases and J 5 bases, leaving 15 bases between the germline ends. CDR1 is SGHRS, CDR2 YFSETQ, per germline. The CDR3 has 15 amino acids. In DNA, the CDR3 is TGCGCCAGCAGCTTGGTAGGATGGCGGGGAAACGAGCAGTACTTC. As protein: CASSLVGWRGNEQYF.

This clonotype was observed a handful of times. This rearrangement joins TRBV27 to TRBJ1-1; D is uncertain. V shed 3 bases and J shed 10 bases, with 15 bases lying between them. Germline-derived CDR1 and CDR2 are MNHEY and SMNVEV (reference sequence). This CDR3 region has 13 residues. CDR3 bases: TGTGCCAGCAGTTTGAATCTACGGGGTGGAGCTTTCTTT. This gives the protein CASSLNLRGGAFF.

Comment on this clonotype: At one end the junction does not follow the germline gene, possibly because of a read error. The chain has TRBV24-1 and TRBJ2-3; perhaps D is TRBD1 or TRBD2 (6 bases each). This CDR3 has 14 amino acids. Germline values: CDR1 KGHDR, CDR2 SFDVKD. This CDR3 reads CATGEGGGTDTRYF. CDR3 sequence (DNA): TGTGCCACCGGTGAGGGGGGCGGCACAGATACGCGGTATTTT.

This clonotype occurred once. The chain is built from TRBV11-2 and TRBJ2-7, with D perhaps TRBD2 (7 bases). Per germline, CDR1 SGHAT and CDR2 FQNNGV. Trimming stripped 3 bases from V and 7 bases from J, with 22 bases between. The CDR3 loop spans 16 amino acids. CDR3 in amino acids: CASSFSRGDIDNEQYF. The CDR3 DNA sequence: TGTGCCAGCAGCTTCAGCCGGGGGGACATTGACAATGAGCAGTACTTC.

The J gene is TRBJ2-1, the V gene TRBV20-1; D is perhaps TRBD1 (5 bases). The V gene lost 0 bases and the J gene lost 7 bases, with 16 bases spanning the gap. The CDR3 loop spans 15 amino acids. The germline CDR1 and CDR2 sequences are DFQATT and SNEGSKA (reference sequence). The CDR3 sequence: CSARDLTGLPNEQFF. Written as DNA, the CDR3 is TGCAGTGCTAGAGATTTAACAGGTCTACCAAATGAGCAGTTCTTC.

Written as DNA, the CDR3 is TGTGCCTGGAGTATGTCTGGGGCGACTAATGAAAAACTGTTTTTT. Translation gives CAWSMSGATNEKLFF. This chain links TRBV30 with TRBJ1-4; perhaps TRBD1 as D (5 bases). V lost 2 bases and J lost 2, with 12 bases in between. There are 15 residues in the CDR3. Germline CDR1 and CDR2: GTSNPN and SVGIG (reference sequence).

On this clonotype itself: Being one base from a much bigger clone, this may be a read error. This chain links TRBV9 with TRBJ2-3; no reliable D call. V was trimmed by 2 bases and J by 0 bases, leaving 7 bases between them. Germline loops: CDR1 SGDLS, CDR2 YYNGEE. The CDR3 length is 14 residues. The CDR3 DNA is TGTGCCAGCAGCGTTCTTCCGAGCACAGATACGCAGTATTTT. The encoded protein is CASSVLPSTDTQYF.

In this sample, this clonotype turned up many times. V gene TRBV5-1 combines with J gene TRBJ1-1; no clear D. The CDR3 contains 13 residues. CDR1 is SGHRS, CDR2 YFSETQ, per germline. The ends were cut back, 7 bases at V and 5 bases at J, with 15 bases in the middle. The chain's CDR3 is CASLGLSETEAFF. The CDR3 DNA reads TGCGCCAGCCTCGGACTGTCGGAAACTGAAGCTTTCTTT.

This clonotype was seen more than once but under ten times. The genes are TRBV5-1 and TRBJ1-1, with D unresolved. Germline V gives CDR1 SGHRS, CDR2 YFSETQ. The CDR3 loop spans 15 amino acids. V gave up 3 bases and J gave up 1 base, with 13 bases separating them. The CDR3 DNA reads TGCGCCAGCAGCTGGACCGGACCCGCGAACACTGAAGCTTTCTTT. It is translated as CASSWTGPANTEAFF. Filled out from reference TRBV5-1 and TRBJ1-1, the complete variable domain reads KAGVTQTPRYLIKTRGQQVTLSCSPISGHRSVSWYQQTPGQGLQFLFEYFSETQRNKGNFPGRFSGRQFSNSRSEMNVSTLELGDSALYLCASSWTGPANTEAFFGQGTRLTVV.

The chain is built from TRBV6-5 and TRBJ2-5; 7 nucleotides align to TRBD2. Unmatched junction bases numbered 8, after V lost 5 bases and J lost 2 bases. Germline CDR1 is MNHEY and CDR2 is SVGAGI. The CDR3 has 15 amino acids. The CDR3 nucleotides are TGTGCCAGCAGTCCCAATAGCGGGTCGCAAGAGACCCAGTACTTC. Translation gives CASSPNSGSQETQYF.

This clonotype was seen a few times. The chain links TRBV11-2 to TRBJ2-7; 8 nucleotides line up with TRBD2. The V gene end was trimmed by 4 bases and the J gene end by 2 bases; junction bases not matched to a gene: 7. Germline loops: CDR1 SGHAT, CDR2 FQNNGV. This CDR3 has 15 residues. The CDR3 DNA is TGTGCCAGCAGCTCAGGGCGGGGGGTGACCTACGAGCAGTACTTC. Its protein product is CASSSGRGVTYEQYF.

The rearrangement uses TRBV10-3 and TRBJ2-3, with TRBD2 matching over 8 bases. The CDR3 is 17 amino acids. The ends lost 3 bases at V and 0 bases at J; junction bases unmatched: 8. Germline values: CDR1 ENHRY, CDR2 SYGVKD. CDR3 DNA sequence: TGTGCCATCAGTGATTCGACTAGCGCTTCTAGCACAGATACGCAGTATTTT. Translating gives CAISDSTSASSTDTQYF.

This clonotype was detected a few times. In DNA form, the CDR3 reads TGTGCCAGCAGGATTTCGCGTAACTATGGCTACACCTTC. Protein: CASRISRNYGYTF. The V and J genes are TRBV28 and TRBJ1-2, with D unresolved. Looked up from germline, CDR1 is MDHEN and CDR2 is SYDVKM. There are 13 residues in the CDR3. Trimming removed 6 bases at V and 1 base at J, with 9 bases between.

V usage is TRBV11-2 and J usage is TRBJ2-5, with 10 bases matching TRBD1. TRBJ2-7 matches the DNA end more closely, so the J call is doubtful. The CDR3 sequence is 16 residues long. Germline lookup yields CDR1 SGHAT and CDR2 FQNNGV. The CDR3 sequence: CASSTFKGQGYYEQYF. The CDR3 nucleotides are TGTGCCAGCAGCACTTTTAAGGGACAGGGGTACTACGAGCAGTACTTC.

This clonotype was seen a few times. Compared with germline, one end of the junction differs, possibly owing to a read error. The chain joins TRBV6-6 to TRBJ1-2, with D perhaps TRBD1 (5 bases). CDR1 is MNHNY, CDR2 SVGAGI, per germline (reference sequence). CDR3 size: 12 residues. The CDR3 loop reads CAGREAGYGYTF. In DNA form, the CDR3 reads TGTGCCGGCAGGGAGGCGGGCTATGGCTACACCTTC.

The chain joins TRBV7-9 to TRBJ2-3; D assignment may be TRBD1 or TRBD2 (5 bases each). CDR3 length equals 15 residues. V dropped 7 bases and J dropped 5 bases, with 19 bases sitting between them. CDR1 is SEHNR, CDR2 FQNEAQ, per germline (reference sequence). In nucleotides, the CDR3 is TGTGCCAGCATCGAGAGGACGGGGCTGGAAGATACGCAGTATTTT. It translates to CASIERTGLEDTQYF. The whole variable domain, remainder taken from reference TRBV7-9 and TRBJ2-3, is DTGVSQNPRHKITKRGQNVTFRCDPISEHNRLYWYRQTLGQGPEFLTYFQNEAQLEKSRLLSDRFSAERPKGSFSTLEIQRTEQGDSAMYLCASIERTGLEDTQYFGPGTRLTVL.

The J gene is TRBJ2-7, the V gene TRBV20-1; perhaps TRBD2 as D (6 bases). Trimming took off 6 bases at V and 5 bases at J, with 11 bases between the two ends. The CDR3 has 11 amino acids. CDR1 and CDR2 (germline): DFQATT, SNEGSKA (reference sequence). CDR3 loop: CSARRLDEQYF. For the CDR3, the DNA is TGCAGTGCCCGTAGACTAGACGAGCAGTACTTC.

The CDR3 bases are TGCGCCAGCAGCACGAGACTAGCGGGGGGTCTGGATACGCAGTATTTT. Translating gives CASSTRLAGGLDTQYF. The rearrangement joins TRBV5-1 to TRBJ2-3; 13 bases match TRBD2. The CDR3 sequence is 16 residues long. With V trimmed by 4 bases and J by 6 bases, 8 bases remained unmatched. The V gene's germline CDR1 is SGHRS and CDR2 YFSETQ.

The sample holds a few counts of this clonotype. The CDR3 DNA reads as TGTGCCAGCAGCTCGGAAACGGGAGGGTTCAGCAGTGGAACGCAGTATTTT. It codes for CASSSETGGFSSGTQYF. The chain joins TRBV7-9 to TRBJ2-3; 8 nucleotides match TRBD2. This CDR3 has 17 residues. V lost 4 bases to trimming and J lost 9 bases; unmatched junction nucleotides: 18. CDR1 and CDR2 from the germline V gene are SEHNR and FQNEAQ (reference sequence).

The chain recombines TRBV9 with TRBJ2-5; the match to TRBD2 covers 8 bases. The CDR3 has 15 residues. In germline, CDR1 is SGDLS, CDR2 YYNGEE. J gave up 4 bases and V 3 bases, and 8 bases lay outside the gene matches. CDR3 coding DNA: TGTGCCAGCAGCGCGGGGGGGCGATTGATAGAGACCCAGTACTTC. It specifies CASSAGGRLIETQYF.

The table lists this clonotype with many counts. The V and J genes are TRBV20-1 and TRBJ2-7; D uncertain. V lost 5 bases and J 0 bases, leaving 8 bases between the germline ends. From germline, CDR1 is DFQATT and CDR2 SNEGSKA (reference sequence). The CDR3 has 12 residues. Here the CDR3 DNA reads TGCAGTGCTCGGAAAAGCTCCTACGAGCAGTACTTC. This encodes CSARKSSYEQYF.

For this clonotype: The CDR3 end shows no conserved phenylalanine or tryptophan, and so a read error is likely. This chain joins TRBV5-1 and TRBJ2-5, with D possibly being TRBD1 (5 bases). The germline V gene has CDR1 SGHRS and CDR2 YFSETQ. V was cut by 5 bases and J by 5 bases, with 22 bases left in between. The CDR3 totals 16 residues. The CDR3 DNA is TGCGCCAGCAGAGCGCTGACAGCCACCCCCGGTGAGACCCAGTACATC. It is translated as CASRALTATPGETQYI.

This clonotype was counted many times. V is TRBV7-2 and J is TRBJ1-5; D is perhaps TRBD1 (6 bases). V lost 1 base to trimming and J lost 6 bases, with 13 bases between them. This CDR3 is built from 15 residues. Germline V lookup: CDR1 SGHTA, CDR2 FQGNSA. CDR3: CASSLDFNRAQPQHF. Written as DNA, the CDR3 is TGTGCCAGCAGCTTAGACTTCAACAGGGCTCAGCCCCAGCATTTT.

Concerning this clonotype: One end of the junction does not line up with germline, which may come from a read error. The CDR3 loop reads CASSPAGQIAGDSFEQYF. The DNA of the CDR3 is TGTGCCAGCAGTCCGGCGGGACAAATAGCGGGCGACTCCTTCGAGCAGTACTTC. The J gene is TRBJ2-7, the V gene TRBV6-2 or TRBV6-3, with D tentatively TRBD2 (7 bases). The germline CDR1 and CDR2 sequences are MNHEY and SVGEGT. This CDR3 has 18 residues.

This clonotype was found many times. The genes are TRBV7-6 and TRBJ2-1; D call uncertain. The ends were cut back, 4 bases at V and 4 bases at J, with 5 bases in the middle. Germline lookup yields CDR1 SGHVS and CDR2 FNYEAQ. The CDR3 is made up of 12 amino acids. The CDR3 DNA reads TGTGCCAGCAGCTCCCTTTACAATGAGCAGTTCTTC. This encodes CASSSLYNEQFF. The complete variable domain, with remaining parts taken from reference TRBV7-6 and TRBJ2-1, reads GAGVSQSPRYKVTKRGQDVALRCDPISGHVSLYWYRQALGQGPEFLTYFNYEAQQDKSGLPNDRFSAERPEGSISTLTIQRTEQRDSAMYRCASSSLYNEQFFGPGTRLTVL.

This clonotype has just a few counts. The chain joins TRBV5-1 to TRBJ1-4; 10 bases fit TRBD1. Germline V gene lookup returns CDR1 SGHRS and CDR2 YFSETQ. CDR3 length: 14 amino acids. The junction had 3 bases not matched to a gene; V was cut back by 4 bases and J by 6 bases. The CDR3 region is CASSHGTGDEKLFF. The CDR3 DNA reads TGCGCCAGCAGCCACGGGACAGGGGATGAAAAACTGTTTTTT.